The rows below give T cell receptor beta chains drawn from one sample of a study of blood T cells in healthy people across ages. Via MiXCR, TCRdb re-called the 5' RACE reads, giving one row per CDR3 protein. In the table there are approximately 940,000 distinct CDR3 sequences, about 48% of which are singletons. Sequences were obtained from blood. The receptor source for this set is a man aged 25-45 years in good health. Both conserved end residues are part of each CDR3. Fields, in order: J gene, clone size, D gene, V gene, CDR3 protein, CDR3 DNA. The D gene is left open where the match is weak. Rows give clone size only sometimes, using once, few, many, or a class for an expanded clone.

TRBJ2-4 | . | TRBD1 | TRBV6-1 | CASRARDSSIQYF | TGTGCCAGCAGGGCCCGGGACAGCAGCATTCAGTACTTC
TRBJ2-3 | . | TRBD2 | TRBV20-1 | CSANRAGGEDTQYF | TGCAGTGCTAACCGGGCGGGGGGGGAAGATACGCAGTATTTT
TRBJ2-3 | . | . | TRBV6-1 | CASSEYQGGADTQYF | TGTGCCAGCAGTGAATATCAGGGGGGTGCAGATACGCAGTATTTT
TRBJ1-2 | few | . | TRBV29-1 | CSVEAYGESLYGYTF | TGCAGCGTTGAAGCGTACGGGGAGTCCCTCTATGGCTACACCTTC
TRBJ2-7 | many | TRBD1 | TRBV28 | CASSTGGGTYEQYF | TGTGCCAGCAGTACAGGGGGCGGGACCTACGAGCAGTACTTC
TRBJ1-5 | . | . | TRBV6-4 | CASSHPTEGGLGSNQPQHF | TGTGCCAGCAGCCATCCGACAGAGGGAGGCTTAGGGAGCAATCAGCCCCAGCATTTT
TRBJ2-1 | few | . | TRBV29-1 | CSSRSAYNEQFF | TGCAGCAGTAGGTCTGCATACAATGAGCAGTTCTTC
TRBJ1-2 | . | . | TRBV7-2 | CASRQGVGASNYGYTF | TGTGCCAGCAGACAAGGGGTGGGAGCGAGCAACTATGGCTACACCTTC
TRBJ1-1 | few | . | TRBV7-9 | CASSSMGATEAFF | TGTGCCAGCAGCTCAATGGGGGCCACTGAAGCTTTCTTT
TRBJ1-5 | few | TRBD1 | TRBV4-1 | CASSPWTGGTQPQHF | TGCGCCAGCAGCCCATGGACAGGGGGCACTCAGCCCCAGCATTTT
TRBJ2-3 | . | TRBD2 | TRBV5-1 | CASSLGEGLSTDTQYF | TGCGCCAGCAGCTTGGGGGAGGGCCTCAGCACAGATACGCAGTATTTT
TRBJ2-5 | . | TRBD1 | TRBV20-1 | CSARDRDRGSYGQYF | TGCAGTGCTAGAGACCGGGACAGGGGTTCCTACGGGCAGTACTTC
TRBJ2-7 | . | . | TRBV29-1 | CSVGLAYEQYF | TGCAGCGTTGGGTTGGCTTATGAGCAGTACTTC
TRBJ2-7 | . | TRBD1 | TRBV2 | CASGRGQGNFYEQYF | TGTGCCAGCGGACGGGGACAGGGCAATTTCTACGAGCAGTACTTC
TRBJ2-7 | . | TRBD2 | TRBV10-3 | CAARGGSGQSYEQYF | TGTGCCGCCCGCGGGGGATCGGGGCAATCCTACGAGCAGTACTTC
TRBJ2-6 | . | . | TRBV5-5 | CASSLLAAGANVLTF | TGTGCCAGCAGCTTGTTAGCGGCTGGGGCCAACGTCCTGACTTTC